The TCR beta chain under discussion was sequenced for a study of OX40 agonist ivuxolimab in advanced cancers. The V segment lost 7 bases and the J segment 5 bases; nucleotides outside the gene matches: 11. The CDR3 runs to 14 residues. The germline CDR1 and CDR2 sequences are SGHNT and YYREEE (reference sequence). Clones were read by immunoSEQ multiplex PCR, and TCRdb kept only the in-frame ones, dropping some. The sample carries tens of thousands of clones, roughly nine tenths recorded once. Of note for this clone: The sample holds other DNA sequences that translate to the same CDR3.

The rearrangement links TRBV5-4 to TRBJ2-5, with TRBD2 matching 7 bases. Sequences were derived from CD4+ or CD8+ T cells sorted from blood, sampled in a trial of the OX40 agonist ivuxolimab. This sequence originates from an adult with an advanced solid tumor such as melanoma, head and neck, liver or kidney cancer. The CDR3 sequence: CASRSAGEGETQYF. The CDR3 DNA follows: TGTGCCAGCCGATCGGCGGGGGAGGGTGAGACCCAGTACTTC.